This T cell receptor beta chain appears in the sequencing data of a study of blood T cell repertoires in COVID-19. Source study methods: Estimation of nucleated cell counts relied on the amplification of reference gene primers. Assay: immunoSEQ multiplex PCR; the TCRdb copy retains only in-frame clones and omits some. V and J calls and clone size follow that table, whereas D and trimming were derived from the DNA. Of 130,000 or so clones in the sample, around nine tenths are singletons; the top ten hold more than 2%. This CDR3 has 17 amino acids. Unmatched junction bases numbered 7, after V lost 0 bases and J lost 0 bases. CDR1 GTSNPN and CDR2 SVGIG come from the germline V gene (reference sequence).

The clonotype comes from a man between 65 and 85 years old with active COVID-19. The genes are TRBV30 and TRBJ1-4; 7 positions agree with TRBD1. Sequenced material: peripheral blood. CDR3 in DNA: TGTGCCTGGAGTGTAAAAGGCAGGGGGTCAACTAATGAAAAACTGTTTTTT. Translation gives CAWSVKGRGSTNEKLFF.